This section outlines one T cell receptor beta chain sequence together with its context. V was pared by 5 bases and J by 7 bases, with 8 bases of the junction left unmatched. The germline V gene encodes CDR1 SGHNT and CDR2 YENEEA. This CDR3 has 14 residues. Authors' methods: Nucleated cell counts were estimated from reference gene primer amplification. The assay was immunoSEQ multiplex PCR, and TCRdb's table has in-frame clones only and misses some. V and J calls plus clone size are reproduced from that table; the DNA served to infer D and trimming. Of approximately 31,000 clones listed, roughly 91% are singletons. These data originate in a study of blood T cell repertoires in COVID-19. Overall study context: The cDNA or gDNA used as material had been derived from T cells, B-cell-depleted T cells, or PBMCs.

The chain recombines TRBV11-3 with TRBJ2-1; 7 bases agree with TRBD1. The specimen was peripheral blood. The origin of this receptor is a man in his 70s with active COVID-19. The CDR3: CASSGHRDSNEQFF. Here the CDR3 DNA reads TGTGCCAGCAGCGGCCACCGGGACAGTAATGAGCAGTTCTTC.